This T cell receptor beta chain was obtained from a study of cytotoxic CD8 clonotypes in ibrutinib-treated CLL. Study overall: The subjects consisted of roughly ten relapsed/refractory and over 14 treatment-naive individuals, with about 17 IGHV unmutated. Responses: around 24 partial, 2 complete; after median around 70 months, roughly 14 stayed remitted, approximately twelve progressed.

V shed 8 bases and J shed 3 bases, with 11 bases lying between them. CDR1 and CDR2 (germline): MDHEN, SYDVKM. This CDR3 is built from 12 residues. General study points: The clonality rise at ibrutinib response reflected private clonotype expansion.

In regard to this clone: Its antigen is not known.

The targeted sequencing depth was 1 in 200,000 to 1 in 1 million T cells. Data came from immunoSEQ multiplex PCR; TCRdb stores just in-frame clones and leaves some out. The repertoire holds about 180,000 clones, with about four fifths as singletons. The rearrangement links TRBV28 to TRBJ2-7, with D hard to call. This clonotype originated in a human donor with chronic lymphocytic leukemia. Sequences were derived from PBMCs, sampled after 24 months of ibrutinib treatment. CDR3 bases: TGTGCCAGCGGCCCGGAGCTCTACGAGCAGTACTTC. It translates to CASGPELYEQYF.